This T cell receptor (beta chain) was captured in a study of blood T cell repertoires in COVID-19. The CDR3 has 16 amino acids. Germline V CDR1 and CDR2: MNHEY, SVGAGI. V shed 4 bases and J shed 6 bases, with 21 bases lying between them. The repertoire was sequenced with immunoSEQ multiplex PCR; TCRdb's copy has only in-frame clones and lacks some. The sample has fewer than 200,000 clones; about 85% are singletons. The rearrangement uses TRBV6-5 and TRBJ1-2; weak D call: TRBD1 (6 bases). The origin of this receptor is a man aged 40-55 years with acute or convalescent COVID-19. The source material was peripheral blood. CDR3 loop: CASSSRTAYDQNGYTF. The DNA for the CDR3 is TGTGCCAGCAGTTCCCGGACAGCATATGATCAAAATGGCTACACCTTC.